A single sample gave rise to the 28 T cell receptor beta chains below, sequenced in a study of post-analysis software for immune sequencing data. TCR beta libraries were prepared from cDNA with unique molecular identifiers. TCRdb called the PCR reads again in MiXCR, with one record for every CDR3 protein. The sample yields 150,000 or so distinct CDR3 sequences, roughly 34% seen once. The sequencing here drew on blood, taken after autologous hematopoietic stem cell transplantation. These receptor sequences come from a girl between 10 and 17 years old with multiple sclerosis.

The gene calls are TRBV7-3 and TRBJ2-2, with D possibly matching TRBD1 (5 bases). The CDR3 loop spans 14 amino acids. CDR1 and CDR2 (germline): SGHTA, FQGTGA. V was pared by 4 bases and J by 6 bases, with 12 bases between. CDR3 residues: CASSYNQGSGELFF. Written as DNA, the CDR3 is TGTGCCAGCAGCTATAATCAGGGTTCCGGGGAGCTGTTTTTT.

This clonotype was seen a handful of times. This may stem from a read error, because a much larger clone lies one nucleotide away. The chain carries TRBV20-1 and TRBJ2-5; TRBD2 aligns across 7 bases. CDR3 length equals 11 residues. Germline CDR1 is DFQATT and CDR2 is SNEGSKA (reference sequence). With V trimmed by 3 bases and J by 11 bases, 6 bases remained unmatched. The CDR3 loop is CSARREFEQYF. The CDR3 region has the DNA TGCAGTGCTAGGCGGGAGTTTGAGCAGTACTTC.

This clonotype turned up a few times. V and J are TRBV25-1 and TRBJ2-7; 15 bases fit TRBD2. J was trimmed by 6 bases and V by 5 bases; bases with no gene match: 5. The germline V gene has CDR1 MGHDK and CDR2 SYGVNS. This CDR3 has 15 residues. CDR3 sequence reads: CASSQGLAGGREQYF. Written as DNA, the CDR3 is TGTGCCAGCAGTCAAGGACTAGCGGGAGGGCGCGAGCAGTACTTC.

Only a few counts were recorded for this clonotype. The V and J genes are TRBV5-1 and TRBJ2-7; tentative D call: TRBD1 (6 bases). The CDR3 is made up of 15 amino acids. Per the germline V gene, CDR1 is SGHRS and CDR2 is YFSETQ. Trimming removed 0 bases at V and 4 bases at J, with 14 bases between. CDR3 protein: CASSLAVQGRYEQYF. CDR3 nucleotides: TGCGCCAGCAGCTTGGCGGTCCAGGGGCGGTACGAGCAGTACTTC.

This chain uses TRBV7-9 with TRBJ2-6; 7 bases line up with TRBD2. This CDR3 region has 18 residues. Germline V gives CDR1 SEHNR, CDR2 FQNEAQ (reference sequence). J was trimmed by 2 bases and V by 5 bases; bases with no gene match: 12. In nucleotides, the CDR3 is TGTGCCAGCAGCCCTACTTGGGGGGGACCCACTGGGGCCAACGTCCTGACTTTC. The encoded protein is CASSPTWGGPTGANVLTF.

A remark on this clonotype: At one end, the junction sequence differs from germline, possibly due to a read error. This chain links TRBV12-3 or TRBV12-4 with TRBJ1-4; D is uncertain. The CDR3 sequence is 11 residues long. Written as DNA, the CDR3 is TGTGCCAGCACCTGGGGTGAAAAACGGTTTTTT. Translating gives CASTWGEKRFF.

The V gene is TRBV27, the J gene TRBJ1-2, with TRBD1 matching over 8 bases. The ends lost 10 bases at V and 5 bases at J; junction bases unmatched: 9. The germline CDR1 and CDR2 sequences are MNHEY and SMNVEV (reference sequence). There are 13 residues in the CDR3. Written as DNA, the CDR3 is TGTGCCAACAGCCCGGGACAGGAGTATGGCTACACCTTC. Protein sequence: CANSPGQEYGYTF.

The rearrangement joins TRBV7-6 to TRBJ1-1; 9 nucleotides agree with TRBD1. V shed 6 bases and J 4 bases; nucleotides not matched to a gene: 6. The CDR3 is 14 residues long. CDR1 and CDR2 from the germline V gene are SGHVS and FNYEAQ. CDR3 in DNA: TGTGCCAGCAGACCCGGGACAGGGTTCACTGAAGCTTTCTTT. It translates to CASRPGTGFTEAFF.

The chain carries TRBV20-1 and TRBJ1-4; D gene unclear. Germline values: CDR1 DFQATT, CDR2 SNEGSKA (reference sequence). Between the trimmed V and J ends, which lost 1 base and 8 bases, there was a span of 5 bases. The CDR3 contains 11 residues. The CDR3 reads CSARVGEKLFF. The CDR3 nucleotides are TGCAGTGCTAGAGTTGGCGAAAAACTGTTTTTT.

This chain connects TRBV7-2 to TRBJ2-3, with a possible D match to TRBD2 (6 bases). Trimming removed 5 bases from V and 0 bases from J, with 12 bases in between. There are 15 residues in the CDR3. Germline V gene data show CDR1 as SGHTA and CDR2 as FQGNSA. The CDR3, as DNA: TGTGCCAGCAGCCGTAGCGGCACTAGCACAGATACGCAGTATTTT. Translation gives CASSRSGTSTDTQYF.

This clonotype was detected only a few times. The chain links TRBV3-1 to TRBJ1-4, with D perhaps matching TRBD1 (5 bases). Trimming took off 4 bases at V and 0 bases at J, with 15 bases between the two ends. Germline loops: CDR1 LGHDT, CDR2 YNNKEL (reference sequence). The CDR3 consists of 17 residues. CDR3: CASSPGWGGATNEKLFF. The CDR3 region has the DNA TGTGCCAGCAGCCCAGGCTGGGGGGGTGCAACTAATGAAAAACTGTTTTTT.

This CDR3 is CASSNSGRLENTEAFF. In nucleotides, the CDR3 is TGCGCCAGCAGCAACAGCGGGAGGCTCGAGAACACTGAAGCTTTCTTT. The chain joins TRBV5-1 to TRBJ1-1; D call uncertain. Looked up from germline, CDR1 is SGHRS and CDR2 is YFSETQ. This CDR3 comprises 16 residues. The V end was cut by 4 bases, the J end by 1 base, with 17 bases between.

The rearrangement uses TRBV6-5 and TRBJ1-4; perhaps TRBD1 as D (6 bases). Trimming shortened V by 0 bases and J by 5 bases, and 10 bases separated the two germline ends. The CDR3 sequence is 15 residues long. The V gene's germline CDR1 is MNHEY and CDR2 SVGAGI. The CDR3 DNA reads TGTGCCAGCAGTTACTCGATACAGGGAAATGAAAAACTGTTTTTT. Its protein product is CASSYSIQGNEKLFF.

The chain uses TRBV29-1 and TRBJ2-7, with D perhaps matching TRBD2 (6 bases). V lost 5 bases, J lost 0 bases, and 23 bases lay in between. The CDR3 contains 17 residues. CDR1 is SQVTM and CDR2 is ANQGSEA in the germline V gene. The CDR3 region has the DNA TGCAGCGTTCTTCGATTTGATGCGGGACTGGTCTCCTACGAGCAGTACTTC. It codes for CSVLRFDAGLVSYEQYF.

The chain employs TRBV3-1 and TRBJ1-4; TRBD1 is a possible D gene (6 bases). Germline V gene sequence: CDR1 LGHDT, CDR2 YNNKEL (reference sequence). V lost 4 bases, J lost 7 bases, and 22 bases lay in between. This CDR3 contains 17 residues. CDR3 sequence: CASSPSGGRRASEKLFF. In DNA form, the CDR3 reads TGTGCCAGCAGCCCGTCCGGGGGCAGGCGAGCGAGTGAAAAACTGTTTTTT.

The sample holds one count of this clonotype. Germline is not matched at one junction end, which may reflect a read error. The CDR3, as DNA: TGCGGCGTTGAGAAGGGGGGAGACACTGAAGCTTTCTTT. It specifies CGVEKGGDTEAFF. This chain joins TRBV29-1 and TRBJ1-1, with TRBD1 as a possible D gene (6 bases). The germline CDR1 and CDR2 sequences are SQVTM and ANQGSEA. This CDR3 comprises 13 residues.

This chain uses TRBV7-2 with TRBJ2-7, with D hard to call. Trimming stripped 1 base from V and 9 bases from J, with 13 bases between. There are 13 residues in the CDR3. Germline CDR1 is SGHTA and CDR2 is FQGNSA. CDR3 sequence reads: CASSLEGTSSQYF. In nucleotides, the CDR3 is TGTGCCAGCAGCTTAGAAGGAACCTCCTCGCAGTACTTC.

The rearrangement uses TRBV7-8 and TRBJ1-5; D remains unclear. V was trimmed by 4 bases and J by 4 bases, leaving 11 bases between them. Germline V lookup: CDR1 SGHVS, CDR2 FQNEAQ. CDR3 length equals 14 residues. This CDR3 reads CASSSKLGNQPQHF. CDR3 in DNA: TGTGCCAGCAGCTCTAAGTTGGGAAATCAGCCCCAGCATTTT.

As DNA, the CDR3 is TGTGCCACCAGCAGTTTCTATGGATTTCGGGGTGGGGCCAAAAACATTCAGTACTTC. Translated, it gives CATSSFYGFRGGAKNIQYF. V is TRBV15 and J is TRBJ2-4, with D tentatively TRBD2 (5 bases). This CDR3 has 19 amino acids. Germline CDR1 LNHNV, CDR2 YYDKDF (reference sequence). V dropped 3 bases and J dropped 1 base, with 22 bases sitting between them.

This clonotype has ten or more counts. CDR3 in amino acids: CASSEAPAGSETQYF. The DNA for the CDR3 is TGTGCCAGCAGTGAAGCACCAGCTGGGTCAGAGACCCAGTACTTC. The chain employs TRBV6-1 and TRBJ2-5, with D unclear. The ends were cut back, 0 bases at V and 4 bases at J, with 12 bases in the middle. The germline gives CDR1 MNHNS, CDR2 SASEGT. CDR3 length equals 15 residues.

This clonotype was seen repeatedly, ten times or more. This chain connects TRBV6-2 or TRBV6-3 to TRBJ2-3; 9 nucleotides align to TRBD2. V shed 1 base and J 8 bases; nucleotides not matched to a gene: 7. The CDR3 contains 15 residues. Per germline, CDR1 MNHEY and CDR2 SVGEGT. CDR3 in amino acids: CASSYCRGRGCTQYF. The CDR3 bases are TGTGCCAGCAGTTACTGCCGCGGGAGGGGATGTACGCAGTATTTT.

The sample holds a few counts of this clonotype. This chain joins TRBV7-9 and TRBJ1-5, with TRBD1 identical over 10 bases. The CDR3 covers 17 residues. V lost 3 bases, J lost 0 bases, and 5 bases stayed unmatched. The V gene's germline CDR1 is SEHNR and CDR2 FQNEAQ (reference sequence). DNA for the CDR3: TGTGCCAGCAGCTTCGGGACAGGGGTTTATAGCAATCAGCCCCAGCATTTT. It yields the protein CASSFGTGVYSNQPQHF. The whole variable domain, remainder taken from reference TRBV7-9 and TRBJ1-5, is DTGVSQNPRHKITKRGQNVTFRCDPISEHNRLYWYRQTLGQGPEFLTYFQNEAQLEKSRLLSDRFSAERPKGSFSTLEIQRTEQGDSAMYLCASSFGTGVYSNQPQHFGDGTRLSIL.

The V and J genes are TRBV12-3 or TRBV12-4 and TRBJ2-5; 13 positions match TRBD2. The CDR3 loop spans 17 amino acids. V was pared by 6 bases and J by 4 bases, with 11 bases of the junction left unmatched. CDR3 DNA: TGTGCCAGCAGCGGTCGGACTAGCGGGAGTCAGGCAGAGACCCAGTACTTC. Its protein product is CASSGRTSGSQAETQYF.

Points on this clonotype: A much larger clone sits a single nucleotide away, making a read error possible. The chain joins TRBV2 to TRBJ2-6; 7 nucleotides match TRBD1. Trimming cost V 9 bases and J 0 bases; bases outside gene matches: 5. The CDR3 contains 15 residues. Germline V CDR1 and CDR2: SNHLY, FYNNEI. The CDR3 loop is CARGTAHSGANVLTF. DNA for the CDR3: TGTGCCAGAGGGACAGCTCACTCTGGGGCCAACGTCCTGACTTTC. The variable domain in full, completed from reference TRBV2 and TRBJ2-6, reads EPEVTQTPSHQVTQMGQEVILRCVPISNHLYFYWYRQILGQKVEFLVSFYNNEISEKSEIFDDQFSVERPDGSNFTLKIRSTKLEDSAMYFCARGTAHSGANVLTFGAGSRLTVL.

This clonotype was found a few times. The chain employs TRBV28 and TRBJ2-4, with D hard to call. V lost 6 bases and J 2 bases, leaving 8 bases between the germline ends. This CDR3 spans 13 amino acids. In germline, CDR1 is MDHEN, CDR2 SYDVKM. The CDR3 region has the DNA TGTGCCAGCAGCCAGGCATCCAAAAACATTCAGTACTTC. This translates into CASSQASKNIQYF.

CDR3 nucleotide sequence: TGTGCCAGTAGTACGGGACAGGGTTTTGGAAAACTGTTTTTT. This translates into CASSTGQGFGKLFF. V and J are TRBV19 and TRBJ1-4; 9 bases agree with TRBD1. The germline gives CDR1 LNHDA, CDR2 SQIVND (reference sequence). The CDR3 sequence is 14 residues long. The V gene end was trimmed by 4 bases and the J gene end by 10 bases; junction bases not matched to a gene: 7.

CDR3 in DNA: TGTGCCAGCAGCCAACTCGGGGACTCACGCTACAATGAGCAGTTCTTC. Translated, it gives CASSQLGDSRYNEQFF. The V call is TRBV14, the J call TRBJ2-1, with a weak D call TRBD2 (6 bases). V lost 2 bases, J lost 3 bases, and 14 bases lay in between. The germline CDR1 and CDR2 sequences are SGHDN and FVKESK. The CDR3 length is 16 residues. The whole variable domain, filled in from reference TRBV14 and TRBJ2-1, reads EAGVTQFPSHSVIEKGQTVTLRCDPISGHDNLYWYRRVMGKEIKFLLHFVKESKQDESGMPNNRFLAERTGGTYSTLKVQPAELEDSGVYFCASSQLGDSRYNEQFFGPGTRLTVL.

For this clonotype: A much larger clone lies a single base off, so this may be a read error. The chain links TRBV11-2 to TRBJ2-5; TRBD2 is a possible D gene (6 bases). CDR1 and CDR2 from the germline V gene are SGHAT and FQNNGV. This CDR3 region has 16 residues. CDR3 in DNA: TGTGCCTGCAGCTTTACCGCACATCGACTAGACGAGACCCAGTACTTC. Residues: CACSFTAHRLDETQYF.